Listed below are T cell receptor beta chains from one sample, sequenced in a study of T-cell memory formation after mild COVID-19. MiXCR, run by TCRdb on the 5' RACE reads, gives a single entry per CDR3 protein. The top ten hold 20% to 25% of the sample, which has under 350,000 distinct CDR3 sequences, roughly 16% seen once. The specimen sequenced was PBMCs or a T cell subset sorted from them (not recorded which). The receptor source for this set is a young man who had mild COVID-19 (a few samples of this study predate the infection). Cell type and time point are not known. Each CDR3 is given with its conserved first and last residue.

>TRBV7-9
CASSWAWRGLHEQFF
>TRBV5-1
CASSSGLGDTQYF
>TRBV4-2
CASSQDAAGATTDTQYF
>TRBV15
CATSRDLGGPGGYTF
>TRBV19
CASSGERGWTDTQYF
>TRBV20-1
CSAHSRGHSPLHF
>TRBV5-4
CASSPTSGGRGETQYF
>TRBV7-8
CASLQRGDSYEQYF
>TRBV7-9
CASSSPPRTPSTDTQYF
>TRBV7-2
CASSSQTGGFYGYTF
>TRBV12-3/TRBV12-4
CASSPSDGYTF
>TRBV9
CASSARTNTNEKLFF
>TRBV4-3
CASSQGQGWADTQYF
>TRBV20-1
CSALKPDRYNEQFF
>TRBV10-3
CAIRPAGDSYEQYF